This T cell receptor (beta chain) was observed in a study of CD8 T cells in Susac syndrome. Germline V gives CDR1 LGHNA, CDR2 YSLEER. This CDR3 is built from 14 residues. Between the trimmed V and J ends, which lost 1 base and 8 bases, there was a span of 14 bases. TCR beta sequences were obtained from blood CD8+ and CD4+ T cells. Reverse transcription of about 0.45 to 1 ug RNA used random hexamers. TCRdb redid the calling of the immunoSEQ multiplex PCR reads with MiXCR, one entry per CDR3 protein. This table has about 300,000 distinct CDR3 sequences, almost 85% appearing once. This chain connects TRBV4-3 to TRBJ1-1; a weak D match, TRBD1 (6 bases). The clonotype originates from a human donor with multiple sclerosis. Input material: CD8+ T cells from PBMCs. The CDR3 DNA reads as TGCGCCAGCAGCCAAGGAGGGGGGGGGACAGAAGCTTTCTTT. Its translation is CASSQGGGGTEAFF.